This TCR beta chain is drawn from a study of T cell responses to AZD1222 COVID-19 vaccine. The ends lost 2 bases at V and 5 bases at J; junction bases unmatched: 6. Germline CDR1 MNHEY, CDR2 SVGAGI. The CDR3 totals 15 residues. The study's findings and limits: In all cases, repertoires were sampled only after the peak T cell response.

Note on this clone: The antigen is not known.

Here immunoSEQ multiplex PCR was the method, and the copy in TCRdb shows in-frame clones only, minus some. This sample has approximately 170,000 clones, with 80% to 90% found just once. The TCR sequence derives from an adult in good health. Sample: peripheral blood, taken on day 0 of AZD1222 vaccination. The genes are TRBV6-5 and TRBJ2-7; 10 bases align to TRBD1. CDR3 loop: CASSYKGTGVHEQYV. The CDR3 DNA reads as TGTGCCAGCAGTTACAAAGGGACAGGGGTTCACGAGCAGTACGTC.